This entry lists 16 T cell receptor beta chains sequenced from one sample in a study of glioma-infiltrating T cells after dendritic cell vaccination. The repertoire was sequenced with immunoSEQ multiplex PCR; TCRdb's copy has only in-frame clones and lacks some. Among 90,000 to 140,000 clones listed, roughly 90% were seen once. Time point reported: after dendritic cell vaccination, including at tumor progression/relapse. The sample here was blood, taken after dendritic cell vaccination. These receptors were obtained from a human donor with glioblastoma.

V is TRBV7-9 and J is TRBJ2-5, with 10 positions matching TRBD2. Germline V CDR1 and CDR2: SEHNR, FQNEAQ (reference sequence). The CDR3 contains 17 residues. V lost 3 bases, J lost 5 bases, and 12 bases stayed unmatched. The CDR3 DNA sequence: TGTGCCAGCAGCTTCGTCCTAACTAGCGGGGAGGCGGAGACCCAGTACTTC. It yields the protein CASSFVLTSGEAETQYF.

Details on this clone: The identical CDR3 is also encoded by other nucleotide sequences in the sample. V is TRBV27 and J is TRBJ1-2; TRBD1 aligns across 9 bases. V lost 2 bases, J lost 2 bases, and 0 bases stayed unmatched. From germline, CDR1 is MNHEY and CDR2 SMNVEV (reference sequence). The length of the CDR3 is 14 residues. Written as DNA, the CDR3 is TGTGCCAGCAGTTTAGGACAGGGGAACTATGGCTACACCTTC. It specifies CASSLGQGNYGYTF.

The chain employs TRBV19 and TRBJ2-2; D gene ambiguous. The ends were cut back, 1 base at V and 4 bases at J, with 10 bases in the middle. The CDR3 covers 15 residues. Per the germline V gene, CDR1 is LNHDA and CDR2 is SQIVND (reference sequence). CDR3 amino acids: CASSIVARVTGELFF. Written as DNA, the CDR3 is TGTGCCAGTAGTATAGTGGCCCGGGTCACCGGGGAGCTGTTTTTT.

J is TRBJ2-7 and V is TRBV9, with D perhaps TRBD1 (6 bases). The V end was cut by 3 bases, the J end by 5 bases, with 12 bases between. The germline CDR1 and CDR2 sequences are SGDLS and YYNGEE. The CDR3 sequence is 13 residues long. The CDR3 DNA follows: TGTGCCAGCAGCGCAGACAGGTTCAACGAGCAGTACTTC. Protein product: CASSADRFNEQYF.

The chain joins TRBV10-3 to TRBJ1-1; TRBD1 matches at 9 bases. V lost 6 bases to trimming and J lost 6 bases; unmatched junction nucleotides: 5. The germline CDR1 and CDR2 sequences are ENHRY and SYGVKD. The CDR3 contains 13 residues. The CDR3 nucleotides are TGTGCCATCAGCCAGGGACAGGGCCCTGAAGCTTTCTTT. It specifies CAISQGQGPEAFF.

Concerning this clone itself: The sample carries other DNA sequences with the same CDR3. J is TRBJ1-4 and V is TRBV2; D is undetermined. Germline loops: CDR1 SNHLY, CDR2 FYNNEI. The CDR3 contains 14 residues. The V and J ends lost 7 bases and 0 bases respectively, with 9 bases between them. Here the CDR3 reads CASTTRTTNEKLFF. As DNA, the CDR3 is TGTGCCAGCACAACTAGGACAACTAATGAAAAACTGTTTTTT.

The V and J genes are TRBV6-5 and TRBJ1-3; the D gene is possibly TRBD1 (5 bases). Trimming took 4 bases from V and 3 from J, leaving 16 bases between them. Germline lookup yields CDR1 MNHEY and CDR2 SVGAGI. The CDR3 extends over 16 amino acids. CDR3 loop: CASSSPGRGFGNTIYF. The CDR3 nucleotides read TGTGCCAGCAGTTCGCCCGGGAGGGGATTTGGAAACACCATATATTTT.

The chain joins TRBV2 to TRBJ2-5; no clear D. This CDR3 is built from 13 residues. Germline V gives CDR1 SNHLY, CDR2 FYNNEI. V shed 4 bases and J shed 2 bases, with 8 bases lying between them. CDR3 bases: TGTGCCAGCAGTGGGAGCATGCAAGAGACCCAGTACTTC. Its translation: CASSGSMQETQYF.

This sequence joins TRBV7-9 and TRBJ1-1; D is unresolved. V was shortened by 5 bases and J by 1 base, with 14 bases between the two germline ends. The CDR3 spans 15 residues. Germline assignment: CDR1 SEHNR and CDR2 FQNEAQ (reference sequence). The CDR3 here is CASSLLNTGNTEAFF. The CDR3 DNA reads as TGTGCCAGCAGCCTCCTAAATACGGGGAACACTGAAGCTTTCTTT. The full variable domain, rest sourced from reference TRBV7-9 and TRBJ1-1, is DTGVSQNPRHKITKRGQNVTFRCDPISEHNRLYWYRQTLGQGPEFLTYFQNEAQLEKSRLLSDRFSAERPKGSFSTLEIQRTEQGDSAMYLCASSLLNTGNTEAFFGQGTRLTVV.

This chain joins TRBV7-3 and TRBJ2-5; a weak D match, TRBD1 (6 bases). V lost 2 bases, J lost 5 bases, and 9 bases lay in between. Per the germline V gene, CDR1 is SGHTA and CDR2 is FQGTGA. The CDR3 sequence is 13 residues long. CDR3 region: CASSLQGSETQYF. In DNA, the CDR3 is TGTGCCAGCAGCTTACAGGGGTCGGAGACCCAGTACTTC.

V is TRBV5-1 and J is TRBJ2-1, with TRBD1 matching over 8 bases. The J segment lost 1 base and the V segment lost 3 bases, leaving 3 bases of the junction unmatched. The CDR3 totals 15 residues. CDR1 and CDR2 (germline): SGHRS, YFSETQ. The CDR3 loop is CASSYDRGSYNEQFF. The CDR3 DNA sequence: TGCGCCAGCAGCTATGACAGGGGATCCTACAATGAGCAGTTCTTC.

The V gene is TRBV7-2, the J gene TRBJ2-1; perhaps TRBD2 as D (6 bases). Trimming stripped 3 bases from V and 3 bases from J, with 12 bases between. The germline V gene has CDR1 SGHTA and CDR2 FQGNSA. The CDR3 has 15 residues. CDR3 protein: CASSLAGLVYNEQFF. CDR3 nucleotides: TGTGCCAGCAGCTTGGCGGGACTCGTCTACAATGAGCAGTTCTTC.

The chain uses TRBV7-9 and TRBJ2-2; D is unclear. This CDR3 region has 12 residues. Germline CDR1 and CDR2: SEHNR and FQNEAQ (reference sequence). V shed 7 bases and J shed 6 bases, with 9 bases lying between them. The CDR3 DNA follows: TGTGCCAGCACTCCAGTACCCGGGGAGCTGTTTTTT. Translated, it gives CASTPVPGELFF. Full variable domain (missing parts from reference TRBV7-9 and TRBJ2-2): DTGVSQNPRHKITKRGQNVTFRCDPISEHNRLYWYRQTLGQGPEFLTYFQNEAQLEKSRLLSDRFSAERPKGSFSTLEIQRTEQGDSAMYLCASTPVPGELFFGEGSRLTVL.

The CDR3 spells CAWSHSGEQYF. The CDR3 nucleotides are TGTGCCTGGAGTCACTCGGGCGAGCAGTACTTC. This chain uses TRBV30 with TRBJ2-7; D unresolved. The V gene lost 2 bases and the J gene lost 6 bases, with 8 bases spanning the gap. The length of the CDR3 is 11 residues. CDR1 is GTSNPN, CDR2 SVGIG, per germline (reference sequence).

This chain links TRBV5-1 with TRBJ2-6; D gene unclear. CDR3 size: 15 residues. Trimming shortened V by 4 bases and J by 0 bases, and 8 bases separated the two germline ends. The V gene's germline CDR1 is SGHRS and CDR2 YFSETQ. The DNA of the CDR3 is TGCGCCAGCAGCGTACAAATCTCTGGGGCCAACGTCCTGACTTTC. Its translation: CASSVQISGANVLTF.

This clone was counted once. The chain recombines TRBV9 with TRBJ2-7; TRBD1 aligns across 10 bases. This CDR3 has 15 amino acids. V lost 2 bases, J lost 5 bases, and 7 bases stayed unmatched. CDR1 and CDR2 from the germline V gene are SGDLS and YYNGEE. The CDR3 is CASSVTSGQGNEQYF. For the CDR3, the DNA is TGTGCCAGCAGCGTCACGTCGGGACAGGGGAACGAGCAGTACTTC.